This TCR beta chain comes out of a study of Graves' ophthalmopathy and Graves' hyperthyroidism. Trimming took 5 bases from V and 5 from J; bases not matched to a gene: 9. This CDR3 has 14 residues. In germline, CDR1 is SGHTA, CDR2 FQGTGA. As concerns this clonotype: Its antigen remains unknown.

Findings of the study overall: Blood shared most expanded thyroid clonotypes above 0.001 frequency.

The study amplified TCR beta CDR3 regions using RNA transcripts. RT-PCR with HTBI primers came first, then second-round multiplex PCR. One entry per CDR3 protein, called by TCRdb with MiXCR from the multiplex PCR reads. Of about 400,000 distinct CDR3 sequences listed, 15% were seen once; the top ten hold about 7%. The sequence came from a young woman with stable Graves' hyperthyroidism. The chain has TRBV7-3 and TRBJ2-7; 7 bases map to TRBD1. Sample: peripheral blood. The DNA of the CDR3 is TGTGCCAGCAGCCTAGGGGGCCGGAACAACGAGCAGTACTTC. Translation: CASSLGGRNNEQYF. The variable domain in full, with the rest retrieved from reference TRBV7-3 and TRBJ2-7, is GAGVSQTPSNKVTEKGKYVELRCDPISGHTALYWYRQSLGQGPEFLIYFQGTGAADDSGLPNDRFFAVRPEGSVSTLKIQRTERGDSAVYLCASSLGGRNNEQYFGPGTRLTVT.